These T cell receptor beta chains were read from a single sample in a study of cytomegalovirus exposure and HLA in healthy donors. Profiled with immunoSEQ multiplex PCR; TCRdb holds only in-frame clones, not every one. This repertoire shows 100,000 or so clones, roughly three quarters found once; its top ten account for roughly 3.2%. Specimen: PBMCs. The source is a man in his thirties or forties in good health and CMV-seronegative. Both conserved end residues are part of each CDR3. Fields, in order: J gene, V gene, clone size, CDR3 length, D gene, CDR3 DNA, CDR3 protein. D genes are given only for firm matches. Clone size is stated in some rows and not others, as once, few, many or a class when expanded.

j_call: TRBJ2-5; v_call: TRBV4-1; clone_size: NA; cdr3_length: 15; d_call: TRBD1; cdr3_nt: TGCGCCAGCAGCCAACAGACAGGGGGTGGAGAGACCCAGTACTTC; cdr3_aa: CASSQQTGGGETQYF
j_call: TRBJ2-3; v_call: TRBV7-3; clone_size: once; cdr3_length: 14; d_call: NA; cdr3_nt: TGTGCCAGCAGCTTATTCCCGGGAAGGGATACGCAGTATTTT; cdr3_aa: CASSLFPGRDTQYF
j_call: TRBJ2-1; v_call: TRBV6-6; clone_size: NA; cdr3_length: 15; d_call: TRBD2; cdr3_nt: TGTGCCAGCAGTTACCGGCGGGAGGGAAACAATGAGCAGTTCTTC; cdr3_aa: CASSYRREGNNEQFF
j_call: TRBJ2-7; v_call: TRBV28; clone_size: NA; cdr3_length: 15; d_call: TRBD2; cdr3_nt: TGTGCCAGCAGCCAGGCCGGGACTAGCGACTACGAGCAGTACTTC; cdr3_aa: CASSQAGTSDYEQYF
j_call: TRBJ2-1; v_call: TRBV7-2; clone_size: few; cdr3_length: 19; d_call: TRBD2; cdr3_nt: TGTGCCAGCAGCCCCGGACTAGCGGGAACGTCGAGCTCCTACAATGAGCAGTTCTTC; cdr3_aa: CASSPGLAGTSSSYNEQFF
j_call: TRBJ1-2; v_call: TRBV10-3; clone_size: few; cdr3_length: 14; d_call: NA; cdr3_nt: TGTGCCATCCTCCGGGAGAAGGGAGGGTATGGCTACACCTTC; cdr3_aa: CAILREKGGYGYTF
j_call: TRBJ1-4; v_call: TRBV19; clone_size: NA; cdr3_length: 18; d_call: TRBD1; cdr3_nt: TGTGCCAGTAGACACGACAGGGGGAGGACGACAACTAATGAAAAACTGTTTTTT; cdr3_aa: CASRHDRGRTTTNEKLFF
j_call: TRBJ2-5; v_call: TRBV11-3; clone_size: few; cdr3_length: 14; d_call: NA; cdr3_nt: TGTGCCAGCAGCGCTTCCCCTCGGGGGGAGACCCAGTACTTC; cdr3_aa: CASSASPRGETQYF
j_call: TRBJ2-1; v_call: TRBV6-5; clone_size: few; cdr3_length: 15; d_call: TRBD2; cdr3_nt: TGTGCCAGCAGTTACAAGGGACTAGCGGAAAATGAGCAGTTCTTC; cdr3_aa: CASSYKGLAENEQFF
j_call: TRBJ2-5; v_call: TRBV13; clone_size: NA; cdr3_length: 14; d_call: NA; cdr3_nt: TGTGCCAGCAGCAACTATACGTACCAAGAGACCCAGTACTTC; cdr3_aa: CASSNYTYQETQYF
j_call: TRBJ2-7; v_call: TRBV7-9; clone_size: NA; cdr3_length: 15; d_call: NA; cdr3_nt: TGTGCCAGCAGCTTAGGGAGGGCAAAGGAGGACGAGCAGTACTTC; cdr3_aa: CASSLGRAKEDEQYF
j_call: TRBJ2-3; v_call: TRBV9; clone_size: NA; cdr3_length: 13; d_call: NA; cdr3_nt: TGTGCCAGCAGCGAGACGGGAGCAGATACGCAGTATTTT; cdr3_aa: CASSETGADTQYF
j_call: TRBJ2-3; v_call: TRBV29-1; clone_size: NA; cdr3_length: 15; d_call: TRBD2; cdr3_nt: TGCAGCGTTCTACGTCTAGCGGGAGATGGAGATACGCAGTATTTT; cdr3_aa: CSVLRLAGDGDTQYF
j_call: TRBJ2-2; v_call: TRBV7-2; clone_size: NA; cdr3_length: 15; d_call: TRBD1; cdr3_nt: TGTGCCAGCAGCCAGGACAGGGGGAACACCGGGGAGCTGTTTTTT; cdr3_aa: CASSQDRGNTGELFF
j_call: TRBJ1-3; v_call: TRBV7-2; clone_size: NA; cdr3_length: 16; d_call: TRBD1; cdr3_nt: TGTGCCAGCAGCTTAGTAAGGACAGGGGTGGGAAACACCATATATTTT; cdr3_aa: CASSLVRTGVGNTIYF
j_call: TRBJ1-2; v_call: TRBV15; clone_size: NA; cdr3_length: 15; d_call: NA; cdr3_nt: TGTGCCACCAGCTCTCGGACAGCTTCTAACTATGGCTACACCTTC; cdr3_aa: CATSSRTASNYGYTF
j_call: TRBJ2-3; v_call: TRBV10-1; clone_size: NA; cdr3_length: 15; d_call: NA; cdr3_nt: TGCGCCAGCACCCGAGCGGGCCCTAGCACAGATACGCAGTATTTT; cdr3_aa: CASTRAGPSTDTQYF
j_call: TRBJ1-1; v_call: TRBV7-2; clone_size: NA; cdr3_length: 16; d_call: TRBD1; cdr3_nt: TGTGCCAGCAGCTTAAGGTCAGGGGGCGCGAACACTGAAGCTTTCTTT; cdr3_aa: CASSLRSGGANTEAFF
j_call: TRBJ1-6; v_call: TRBV7-2; clone_size: NA; cdr3_length: 16; d_call: NA; cdr3_nt: TGTGCCAGCAGCCAAGGGGGGGGCATCTATAATTCACCCCTCCACTTT; cdr3_aa: CASSQGGGIYNSPLHF
j_call: TRBJ2-2; v_call: TRBV29-1; clone_size: NA; cdr3_length: 14; d_call: NA; cdr3_nt: TGCAGCGTTGGTCCCAGGGGGAACACCGGGGAGCTGTTTTTT; cdr3_aa: CSVGPRGNTGELFF
j_call: TRBJ2-7; v_call: TRBV7-2; clone_size: few; cdr3_length: 14; d_call: TRBD1; cdr3_nt: TGTGCCAGCAGCTTAGTCGGGACAGGAAACGAGCAGTACTTC; cdr3_aa: CASSLVGTGNEQYF
j_call: TRBJ1-1; v_call: TRBV7-9; clone_size: NA; cdr3_length: 15; d_call: TRBD1; cdr3_nt: TGTGCCAGCAGCCTTGACAGGGCAATGAACACTGAAGCTTTCTTT; cdr3_aa: CASSLDRAMNTEAFF
j_call: TRBJ1-6; v_call: TRBV19; clone_size: NA; cdr3_length: 16; d_call: NA; cdr3_nt: TGTGCCAGTAGTAGGGGGGTAGACTCCTATAATTCACCCCTCCACTTT; cdr3_aa: CASSRGVDSYNSPLHF